This entry is about one TCR beta chain. Its target is not known. This table comes from immunoSEQ multiplex PCR, and its TCRdb copy is limited to in-frame clones, with some not included. Of hundreds of thousands of clones listed, about 88% are singletons. Germline V gene data show CDR1 as MDHEN and CDR2 as SYDVKM. V gave up 3 bases and J gave up 7 bases, with 19 bases separating them. The CDR3 spans 15 residues. The source of the sample is a study of cytomegalovirus exposure and HLA in healthy donors. About the study: The 90 to 150 validation repertoires and the approximately 670 first-cohort repertoires shared a platform, a later analysis reported. General observations from the study: Cytomegalovirus association was listed for around 170 TCR beta chains. Despite most TCR sequences being rare, some public TCRs occurred in many donors. TCR clusters originating in the first cohort tended to co-occur in the roughly 110 validation repertoires, according to a later analysis.

This clonotype was sampled from a man aged 18 to 29 in good health and CMV-seropositive. The sample taken for sequencing was PBMCs. V gene TRBV28 combines with J gene TRBJ2-7; D not resolved. The CDR3 region is CASSFGSGPSREQYF. CDR3 nucleotide sequence: TGTGCCAGCAGTTTCGGGTCGGGTCCTTCGCGAGAGCAGTACTTC.